Each of the 3 T cell receptor beta chains below was sequenced from the same sample in a study of T cell responses to AZD1222 COVID-19 vaccine (dated by TCRdb to 2020 to 2023). Library construction relied on the immunoSEQ multiplex PCR assay. The immuneACCESS repertoire file appears here via TCRdb, limited to in-frame rearrangements. These files lack a portion of the clones; in checked studies, under half of the deficit traces to unresolved V genes, and the cause of the others is not known. For this sample the table gives around 92,000 clones, of which about nine tenths were detected only once. Clones ranked in the top ten supply 10% to 13% of the sample. Read against the paper, the sample's time point label means: baseline before first vaccination. The source was peripheral blood, collected on day 0 of AZD1222 vaccination. The source is an adult in good health.

The chain uses TRBV3-1 (or the pseudogene TRBV3-2) and TRBJ2-5; D possibly uses TRBD1 or TRBD2 (6 bases each). The germline gives CDR1 LGHDT, CDR2 YNNKEL (reference sequence). This CDR3 has 17 residues. Trimming stripped 1 base from V and 1 base from J, with 16 bases between. The CDR3 nucleotides read TGTGCCAGCAGCCAAGGGAGGGACCCCAGGGGCCAAGAGACCCAGTACTTC. Amino acid sequence: CASSQGRDPRGQETQYF.

The chain couples TRBV3-1 (or the pseudogene TRBV3-2) to TRBJ1-2, with D hard to call. V gave up 1 base and J gave up 4 bases, with 10 bases separating them. Germline CDR1 LGHDT, CDR2 YNNKEL (reference sequence). The CDR3 totals 14 residues. The CDR3 loop is CASSQVLEGYGYTF. In nucleotides, the CDR3 is TGTGCCAGCAGCCAAGTGCTGGAGGGCTATGGCTACACCTTC.

V is TRBV12-3 or TRBV12-4 and J is TRBJ1-1; no firm D call. The V end was cut by 3 bases, the J end by 1 base, with 6 bases between. CDR3 length: 13 residues. As DNA, the CDR3 is TGTGCCAGCAGTTTTGGGGAGAACACTGAAGCTTTCTTT. It specifies CASSFGENTEAFF.